These 5 T cell receptor beta chains were all obtained from the same sample, sequenced in a study of low-dose radiotherapy and immunotherapy resistance in tumors. Time point denoted: after trial treatment. Noted treatment: LDRT plus nivolumab, ipilimumab, low-dose cyclophosphamide and aspirin (RACIN trial). Gene-specific TRAV and TRBV primers were used for first-strand cDNA, covering alpha and beta chains. PCR amplification of the TCRs was performed with Phusion for 20 PCR cycles, and it relied on a constant-region primer together with a V-primer adapter. TCRdb reanalysed the reads using MiXCR and keeps one entry per CDR3 protein. The sample carries 30,000 to 45,000 distinct CDR3 sequences, less than 25% recorded once. Sequencing used PBMCs, obtained after low-dose radiotherapy plus immunotherapy. The receptors stem from a female donor with ovarian cancer.

This clonotype was observed a handful of times. This rearrangement joins TRBV6-1 to TRBJ2-1; TRBD1 matches at 10 bases. The CDR3 is 16 residues long. Germline lookup yields CDR1 MNHNS and CDR2 SASEGT. Trimming cost V 7 bases and J 4 bases; bases outside gene matches: 10. For the CDR3, the DNA is TGTGCCAGCACCCGATCGGGACAGGGGTCTTACAATGAGCAGTTCTTC. It translates to CASTRSGQGSYNEQFF.

This clonotype has ten or more counts. The V gene is TRBV3-1, the J gene TRBJ2-1; no definite D call. V was cut by 1 base and J by 3 bases, with 16 bases left in between. The CDR3 is 17 residues long. The V gene's germline CDR1 is LGHDT and CDR2 YNNKEL (reference sequence). In DNA, the CDR3 is TGTGCCAGCAGCCAAGTGGGTCCCCCCACACTCTACAATGAGCAGTTCTTC. It translates to CASSQVGPPTLYNEQFF.

This clonotype was recorded many times. DNA for the CDR3: TGTGCCTGGAGTGTAAGCGGCTCCTACAATGAGCAGTTCTTC. Translating it yields CAWSVSGSYNEQFF. The chain couples TRBV30 to TRBJ2-1; possibly TRBD2 for D (5 bases). The V end was cut by 0 bases, the J end by 0 bases, with 6 bases between. Germline lookup yields CDR1 GTSNPN and CDR2 SVGIG (reference sequence). This CDR3 is built from 14 residues.

This clonotype was observed many times. The V and J genes are TRBV2 and TRBJ2-5, with 8 bases lining up with TRBD1. J lost 7 bases, V lost 5 bases, and 6 bases had no gene match. Germline V CDR1 and CDR2: SNHLY, FYNNEI. The CDR3 loop spans 13 amino acids. The CDR3 sequence is CASSSGQGGTQYF. The CDR3 nucleotides are TGTGCCAGCAGTTCCGGACAGGGAGGGACCCAGTACTTC.

Concerning this clonotype: This is likely an artifact of a read error, given a far larger clone one base away. The chain joins TRBV5-5 to TRBJ2-1; D may be TRBD1 (6 bases). CDR1 is SGHKS, CDR2 YYEKEE, per germline (reference sequence). This CDR3 contains 15 residues. V was trimmed by 0 bases and J by 10 bases, leaving 17 bases between them. This CDR3 is CASSLAGVGSYEQFF. CDR3 in DNA: TGTGCCAGCAGCTTGGCAGGGGTAGGGTCCTACGAGCAGTTCTTC. The full variable domain, with the rest looked up from reference TRBV5-5 and TRBJ2-1, is DAGVTQSPTHLIKTRGQQVTLRCSPISGHKSVSWYQQVLGQGPQFIFQYYEKEERGRGNFPDRFSARQFPNYSSELNVNALLLGDSALYLCASSLAGVGSYEQFFGPGTRLTVL.